A selection of T cell receptor beta chains follows, all from one sample in a study of tumor-infiltrating lymphocytes in oesophageal squamous cell carcinoma. TCRdb itself ran the PCR reads through MiXCR, one entry per CDR3 protein. The data contain approximately 20,000 distinct CDR3 sequences, around 43% of them singletons. The sequencing input was blood. These receptors all stem from a male donor with esophageal squamous cell carcinoma. CDR3s include the opening cysteine and the closing phenylalanine or tryptophan. Each record gives: CDR3 protein, CDR3 DNA, D gene, clone size, V gene, J gene. A D gene is named only where the DNA matches it firmly. Only part of the rows carry a size: once, few, many, or a class if the clone is expanded.

CDR3: CASSDAGQGTDTQYF
DNA: TGTGCCAGCAGTGATGCGGGACAGGGAACCGATACGCAGTATTTT
D: TRBD1
size: NA
V: TRBV6-1
J: TRBJ2-3

CDR3: CASSPRRAGVTDTQYF
DNA: TGTGCCAGCAGCCCAAGAAGAGCGGGTGTTACAGATACGCAGTATTTT
D: NA
size: few
V: TRBV7-2
J: TRBJ2-3

CDR3: CASSLVSGATNEKLFF
DNA: TGCGCCAGCAGCTTGGTCAGTGGAGCAACTAATGAAAAACTGTTTTTT
D: NA
size: many
V: TRBV5-1
J: TRBJ1-4

CDR3: CASSPYVTYEQYF
DNA: TGTGCCAGCTCACCATACGTTACCTACGAGCAGTACTTC
D: NA
size: NA
V: TRBV18
J: TRBJ2-7

CDR3: CASSGQGGETQYF
DNA: TGTGCCAGCAGTGGACAGGGCGGGGAGACCCAGTACTTC
D: TRBD1
size: NA
V: TRBV7-9
J: TRBJ2-5

CDR3: CAWSLGLAGGPESTDTQYF
DNA: TGTGCCTGGAGTTTGGGACTAGCGGGAGGGCCGGAGAGCACAGATACGCAGTATTTT
D: TRBD2
size: NA
V: TRBV30
J: TRBJ2-3

CDR3: CASSRGTEGNYGYTF
DNA: TGTGCCAGTAGTCGAGGGACAGAGGGGAACTATGGCTACACCTTC
D: TRBD1
size: many
V: TRBV19
J: TRBJ1-2

CDR3: CASSLATPTSGGPINEQYF
DNA: TGTGCCAGCAGCTTAGCAACACCGACTAGCGGGGGGCCGATCAATGAGCAGTACTTC
D: TRBD2
size: many
V: TRBV7-6
J: TRBJ2-7

CDR3: CASSPERTTNEKLFF
DNA: TGTGCCAGCAGCCCAGAAAGGACTACTAATGAAAAACTGTTTTTT
D: NA
size: medium-sized
V: TRBV7-2
J: TRBJ1-4

CDR3: CASSFMGYSGANVLTF
DNA: TGTGCCAGCAGTTTCATGGGATACTCTGGGGCCAACGTCCTGACTTTC
D: NA
size: medium-sized
V: TRBV12-3/TRBV12-4
J: TRBJ2-6

CDR3: CASSPSLGYYGYTF
DNA: TGTGCCAGCAGCCCGTCCCTGGGCTACTATGGCTACACCTTC
D: NA
size: NA
V: TRBV7-2
J: TRBJ1-2

CDR3: CATRQEGVDTQYF
DNA: TGTGCCACCCGACAGGAGGGGGTTGATACGCAGTATTTT
D: NA
size: few
V: TRBV6-6
J: TRBJ2-3

CDR3: CASSSGTGDNEQFF
DNA: TGTGCCAGCAGTTCCGGGACAGGGGACAATGAGCAGTTCTTC
D: TRBD1
size: NA
V: TRBV6-1
J: TRBJ2-1

CDR3: CASSLYPGHTYEQYF
DNA: TGTGCCAGCAGCTTATATCCCGGCCATACCTACGAGCAGTACTTC
D: NA
size: NA
V: TRBV7-2
J: TRBJ2-7

CDR3: CASSHPGLRQFF
DNA: TGTGCCAGCAGCCACCCGGGACTCCGGCAGTTCTTC
D: NA
size: NA
V: TRBV14
J: TRBJ2-1

CDR3: CASSFGQIYEQYF
DNA: TGTGCCAGCAGCTTCGGACAGATCTACGAGCAGTACTTC
D: NA
size: many
V: TRBV11-2
J: TRBJ2-7

CDR3: CASSLGLAGTGELFF
DNA: TGTGCCAGCAGCTTGGGACTAGCGGGCACCGGGGAGCTGTTTTTT
D: TRBD2
size: NA
V: TRBV7-3
J: TRBJ2-2

CDR3: CSLLVGGGETQYF
DNA: TGCAGCCTCCTCGTGGGGGGAGGAGAGACCCAGTACTTC
D: NA
size: NA
V: TRBV29-1
J: TRBJ2-5

CDR3: CASTPSEVQETQYF
DNA: TGTGCCAGCACCCCTAGCGAGGTCCAAGAGACCCAGTACTTC
D: NA
size: NA
V: TRBV18
J: TRBJ2-5

CDR3: CASSLTAGYQETQYF
DNA: TGTGCCAGCAGCTTAACAGCGGGATACCAAGAGACCCAGTACTTC
D: TRBD2
size: few
V: TRBV7-3
J: TRBJ2-5

CDR3: CASSAQGGDGADTQYF
DNA: TGTGCCAGCAGCGCGCAGGGAGGGGATGGGGCAGATACGCAGTATTTT
D: TRBD2
size: NA
V: TRBV7-2
J: TRBJ2-3

CDR3: CASSLEQGISSPLHF
DNA: TGTGCCAGCAGCTTAGAACAGGGGATTAGCTCACCCCTCCACTTT
D: TRBD1
size: many
V: TRBV11-2
J: TRBJ1-6

CDR3: CASSYRGPPDEQHF
DNA: TGTGCCAGCAGTTACAGGGGCCCTCCTGACGAGCAGCACTTT
D: TRBD1
size: NA
V: TRBV6-1
J: TRBJ1-6

CDR3: CASSEVFLTSRGIREQFF
DNA: TGCGCCAGCAGTGAGGTTTTTTTAACTAGCCGTGGCATACGGGAGCAGTTCTTC
D: NA
size: once
V: TRBV10-2
J: TRBJ2-1

CDR3: CASRTQGDLQPQHF
DNA: TGTGCCAGCAGAACACAGGGGGATCTTCAGCCCCAGCATTTT
D: TRBD1
size: NA
V: TRBV28
J: TRBJ1-5

CDR3: CASSLNLDRGSDEQFF
DNA: TGTGCCAGCAGCTTAAATCTGGACAGGGGCTCCGATGAGCAGTTCTTC
D: TRBD1
size: NA
V: TRBV7-3
J: TRBJ2-1

CDR3: CASSIGNSNQPQHF
DNA: TGTGCCAGCAGCATAGGGAACAGCAATCAGCCCCAGCATTTT
D: NA
size: many
V: TRBV5-5
J: TRBJ1-5

CDR3: CASRTGGTEAFF
DNA: TGTGCCAGCAGGACAGGGGGCACTGAAGCTTTCTTT
D: TRBD1
size: many
V: TRBV28
J: TRBJ1-1

CDR3: CASSSPRAGELFF
DNA: TGTGCCAGCAGTTCCCCCCGAGCCGGGGAGCTGTTTTTT
D: NA
size: medium-sized
V: TRBV6-1
J: TRBJ2-2

CDR3: CASSEVGQETQYF
DNA: TGTGCCAGCAGTGAAGTCGGGCAAGAGACCCAGTACTTT
D: NA
size: NA
V: TRBV6-1
J: TRBJ1-1

CDR3: CASSLASRYEQYF
DNA: TGTGCCAGCAGCTTAGCTAGTAGGTACGAGCAGTACTTC
D: NA
size: few
V: TRBV7-9
J: TRBJ2-7

CDR3: CASSIGGGRTNEQFF
DNA: TGTGCCAGCAGTATTGGGGGCGGGAGGACGAATGAGCAGTTCTTC
D: TRBD2
size: NA
V: TRBV6-6
J: TRBJ2-1

CDR3: CASSPRGREYDEQYF
DNA: TGTGCCAGCAGCCCGCGTGGGCGGGAGTATGACGAGCAGTACTTT
D: TRBD2
size: NA
V: TRBV7-3
J: TRBJ2-4

CDR3: CASSARRLAGANSYNEQFF
DNA: TGTGCCAGCAGCGCACGGCGACTAGCGGGCGCCAACTCCTACAATGAGCAGTTCTTC
D: TRBD2
size: NA
V: TRBV11-2
J: TRBJ2-1

CDR3: CASTGQGEYGYTF
DNA: TGCGCCAGCACGGGACAGGGGGAGTATGGCTACACCTTC
D: TRBD1
size: many
V: TRBV10-1
J: TRBJ1-2

CDR3: CASSPGLPTDTQYF
DNA: TGTGCCAGCAGCCCCGGACTACCCACAGATACGCAGTATTTT
D: NA
size: many
V: TRBV11-2
J: TRBJ2-3

CDR3: CAWSRRNNSPLHF
DNA: TGTGCCTGGAGTAGGCGGAATAATTCACCCCTCCACTTT
D: NA
size: NA
V: TRBV30
J: TRBJ1-6

CDR3: CASSRDRAGDTQYF
DNA: TGTGCCAGCAGTCGGGACAGGGCGGGAGATACGCAGTATTTT
D: TRBD1
size: NA
V: TRBV6-1
J: TRBJ2-3

CDR3: CASRSIERGVQETQYF
DNA: TGTGCCAGTCGCTCGATAGAGCGGGGGGTCCAAGAGACCCAGTACTTC
D: TRBD2
size: many
V: TRBV2
J: TRBJ2-5

CDR3: CASSLFLGGLGTDTQYF
DNA: TGTGCCAGCAGTTTATTTCTAGGGGGGCTGGGCACAGATACGCAGTATTTT
D: NA
size: NA
V: TRBV12-3/TRBV12-4
J: TRBJ2-3